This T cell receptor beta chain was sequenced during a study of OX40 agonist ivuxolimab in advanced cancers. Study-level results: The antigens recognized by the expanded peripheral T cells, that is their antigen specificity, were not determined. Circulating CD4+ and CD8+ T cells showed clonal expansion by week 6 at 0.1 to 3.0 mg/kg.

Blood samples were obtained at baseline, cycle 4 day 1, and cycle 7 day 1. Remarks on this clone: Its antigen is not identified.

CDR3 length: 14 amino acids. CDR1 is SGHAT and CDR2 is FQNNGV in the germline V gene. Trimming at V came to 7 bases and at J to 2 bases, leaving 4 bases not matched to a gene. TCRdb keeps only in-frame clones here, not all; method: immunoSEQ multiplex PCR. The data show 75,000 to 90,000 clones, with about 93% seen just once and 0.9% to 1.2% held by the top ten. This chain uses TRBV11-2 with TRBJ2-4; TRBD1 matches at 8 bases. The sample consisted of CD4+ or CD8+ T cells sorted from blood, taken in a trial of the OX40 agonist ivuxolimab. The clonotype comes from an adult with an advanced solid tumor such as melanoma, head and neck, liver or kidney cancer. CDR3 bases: TGTGCCAGCACCAACAGGGGGACCAAAAACATTCAGTACTTC. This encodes CASTNRGTKNIQYF.